A selection of T cell receptor beta chains follows, all from one sample in a study of CD8+ T cells in alopecia areata. Clones were read by immunoSEQ multiplex PCR, and TCRdb kept only the in-frame ones, dropping some. The data show around 150,000 clones, around 60% seen once. Sequenced material: CD4+ T cells sorted from blood, taken at week 24, from a patient treated with tofacitinib. The source is a human donor with alopecia areata. CDR3s include the opening cysteine and the closing phenylalanine or tryptophan. D genes are given only for firm matches. Where a row states a size, it is once, few, many or the class of an expanded clone; other rows omit it.

CDR3 protein: CASSQVGAGGGYEQYF; D gene: TRBD2; V gene: TRBV4-2; clone size: once; J gene: TRBJ2-7
CDR3 protein: CASSPGGRSTGELFF; D gene: NA; V gene: TRBV18; clone size: few; J gene: TRBJ2-2
CDR3 protein: CASSPSGGTEAFF; D gene: NA; V gene: TRBV6-5; clone size: NA; J gene: TRBJ1-1
CDR3 protein: CASSPGPGGSPLHF; D gene: NA; V gene: TRBV6-6; clone size: NA; J gene: TRBJ1-6
CDR3 protein: CASSLYGAEKLFF; D gene: NA; V gene: TRBV7-9; clone size: NA; J gene: TRBJ1-4
CDR3 protein: CAWRNPVRSTGELFF; D gene: NA; V gene: TRBV30; clone size: NA; J gene: TRBJ2-2
CDR3 protein: CAIPTGLNTGELFF; D gene: NA; V gene: TRBV7-7; clone size: NA; J gene: TRBJ2-2
CDR3 protein: CSVVVGPYEQYF; D gene: NA; V gene: TRBV29-1; clone size: few; J gene: TRBJ2-7
CDR3 protein: CASSQEKYEGYTF; D gene: NA; V gene: TRBV4-2; clone size: NA; J gene: TRBJ1-2
CDR3 protein: CASSYPRFGVPETQYF; D gene: NA; V gene: TRBV10-3; clone size: NA; J gene: TRBJ2-5
CDR3 protein: CASSKGQGYTDTQYF; D gene: TRBD1; V gene: TRBV5-1; clone size: NA; J gene: TRBJ2-3
CDR3 protein: CSVHTGTSNQPQHF; D gene: NA; V gene: TRBV29-1; clone size: NA; J gene: TRBJ1-5
CDR3 protein: CSVAAVAGNGEQYF; D gene: NA; V gene: TRBV29-1; clone size: once; J gene: TRBJ2-7
CDR3 protein: CAWGRRSDQPQHF; D gene: NA; V gene: TRBV30; clone size: few; J gene: TRBJ1-5